These 26 T cell receptor beta chains originate from one sample sequenced in a study of post-analysis software for immune sequencing data. TCR beta cDNA libraries included unique molecular identifiers. TCRdb used MiXCR to reprocess the PCR reads, holding one entry per CDR3 protein. The sample consists of some 700,000 distinct CDR3 sequences, more than 50% of them appearing once. For these TCRs, the target antigens are not known. Study-wide results and limits: With TRBV5-6, TRBV5-1 and TRBV20-1 included, 4 or 5 TRBV segments were more frequent in patients than in controls.

The sequenced material came from blood. These receptors were collected from a girl aged 2 to 10 with multiple sclerosis.

V gene TRBV20-1 combines with J gene TRBJ1-2, with 8 bases aligning to TRBD1. V lost 0 bases, J lost 4 bases, and 10 bases stayed unmatched. The CDR3 spans 16 residues. Germline V gene data show CDR1 as DFQATT and CDR2 as SNEGSKA (reference sequence). CDR3 sequence reads: CSARDRAGGIGYGYTF. Here the CDR3 DNA reads TGCAGTGCTAGAGATAGGGCAGGGGGCATCGGCTATGGCTACACCTTC.

The sample holds one count of this clonotype. This chain uses TRBV5-1 with TRBJ2-3; tentative D call: TRBD2 (5 bases). The CDR3 covers 18 residues. V was shortened by 4 bases and J by 1 base, with 22 bases between the two germline ends. CDR1 SGHRS and CDR2 YFSETQ come from the germline V gene. The CDR3 here is CASSPCTQIASCTDTQYF. The DNA of the CDR3 is TGCGCCAGCAGCCCATGTACCCAGATAGCGTCGTGCACAGATACGCAGTATTTT.

This clonotype came up a few times. The genes are TRBV12-3 or TRBV12-4 and TRBJ2-1, with 15 bases identical to TRBD2. Trimming cost V 5 bases and J 4 bases; bases outside gene matches: 6. The CDR3 totals 17 residues. CDR3 in amino acids: CASSGLAGGTEYNEQFF. The CDR3 DNA follows: TGTGCCAGCAGTGGACTAGCGGGAGGGACCGAGTACAATGAGCAGTTCTTC.

This clonotype has more than one count but fewer than ten. The chain joins TRBV5-1 to TRBJ2-4; 11 bases align to TRBD2. This CDR3 has 17 residues. The ends lost 4 bases at V and 13 bases at J; junction bases unmatched: 19. The V gene's germline CDR1 is SGHRS and CDR2 YFSETQ. CDR3 sequence: CASSPMQLAGESGEQYF. CDR3 coding DNA: TGCGCCAGCAGCCCTATGCAACTAGCGGGAGAATCGGGAGAGCAGTACTTC.

This chain connects TRBV29-1 to TRBJ2-2; the D gene could be TRBD1 or TRBD2 (5 bases each). In germline, CDR1 is SQVTM, CDR2 ANQGSEA. This CDR3 contains 15 residues. V lost 6 bases to trimming and J lost 4 bases, with 18 bases between them. The CDR3 spells CSVVRDALGTGELFF. DNA for the CDR3: TGCAGCGTCGTCAGGGACGCTCTTGGCACCGGGGAGCTGTTTTTT.

This clonotype was seen only a few times. The gene calls are TRBV6-2 or TRBV6-3 and TRBJ2-7; no clear D. The CDR3 has 12 amino acids. V was trimmed by 8 bases and J by 2 bases, leaving 10 bases between them. Germline-derived CDR1 and CDR2 are MNHEY and SVGEGT. The CDR3 loop is CASRTNAYEQYF. Written as DNA, the CDR3 is TGTGCCAGCCGTACCAACGCCTACGAGCAGTACTTC.

CDR3 sequence: CASKEDDWDNYGYTF. The CDR3 bases are TGTGCCAGCAAAGAGGACGATTGGGATAACTATGGCTACACCTTC. The rearrangement joins TRBV6-6 to TRBJ1-2; D gene unclear. The V end lost 7 bases, the J end lost 1 base, and 16 bases lay between the germline ends. The CDR3 consists of 15 residues. Germline CDR1 reads MNHNY; CDR2 reads SVGAGI (reference sequence).

In its sample, this clonotype was seen once. The chain carries TRBV7-2 and TRBJ2-1, with 8 bases matching TRBD1. V was pared by 4 bases and J by 10 bases, with 3 bases of the junction left unmatched. The CDR3 totals 12 residues. Germline V gives CDR1 SGHTA, CDR2 FQGNSA. This CDR3 is CASSSDRGEQFF. CDR3 DNA sequence: TGTGCCAGCAGCTCCGACAGGGGAGAGCAGTTCTTC.

The chain combines TRBV7-2 with TRBJ1-2; 9 bases agree with TRBD1. This CDR3 region has 14 residues. Germline values: CDR1 SGHTA, CDR2 FQGNSA. V lost 1 base and J lost 7; bases outside the gene matches: 4. CDR3 residues: CASSLGDRVVGYTF. In nucleotides, the CDR3 is TGTGCCAGCAGCTTAGGGGACAGGGTGGTTGGCTACACCTTC.

The chain uses TRBV29-1 and TRBJ2-4; D could derive from TRBD1 or TRBD2 (5 bases each). The germline V gene has CDR1 SQVTM and CDR2 ANQGSEA. The CDR3 is 11 residues long. V lost 7 bases and J lost 15, with 19 bases in between. The CDR3 is CSAWGPGGWYF. Here the CDR3 DNA reads TGCAGCGCGTGGGGACCTGGGGGATGGTACTTC.

This chain uses TRBV10-3 with TRBJ2-5; TRBD2 agrees at 15 bases. There are 16 residues in the CDR3. Germline V gives CDR1 ENHRY, CDR2 SYGVKD. After removal of 5 bases from V and 5 bases from J, the junction contained 6 bases not matched to a gene. The CDR3 reads CAISTGLAGGRETQYF. DNA for the CDR3: TGTGCCATCAGTACGGGACTAGCGGGAGGTCGGGAGACCCAGTACTTC.

V gene TRBV12-3 or TRBV12-4 combines with J gene TRBJ1-1; no definite D call. V lost 5 bases, J lost 0 bases, and 10 bases lay in between. The CDR3 is 14 amino acids. The CDR3 spells CASSPSGLNTEAFF. The DNA of the CDR3 is TGTGCCAGCAGTCCTTCGGGGTTGAACACTGAAGCTTTCTTT.

There are a few counts of this clonotype. CDR3 DNA: TGTGCCATCAGTGATTTGGGGGGATTTAAGGAGCAGTACTTC. Amino acid sequence: CAISDLGGFKEQYF. The gene calls are TRBV10-3 and TRBJ2-7; D perhaps matches TRBD2 (6 bases). The V end lost 3 bases, the J end lost 7 bases, and 16 bases lay between the germline ends. The CDR3 contains 14 residues. Germline CDR1 is ENHRY and CDR2 is SYGVKD.

In its sample, this clonotype was seen a few times. This chain links TRBV11-2 with TRBJ2-4, with 9 bases that match TRBD1. With 5 bases clipped from V and 6 bases from J, the junction kept 17 bases outside the gene matches. This CDR3 is built from 18 residues. Germline V gives CDR1 SGHAT, CDR2 FQNNGV. CDR3 region: CASSLAYRDRARGNIQYF. CDR3 nucleotides: TGTGCCAGCAGCCTCGCCTACCGGGACAGGGCTCGTGGAAACATTCAGTACTTC.

The chain carries TRBV6-2 or TRBV6-3 and TRBJ2-6, with D hard to call. The V gene's germline CDR1 is MNHEY and CDR2 SVGEGT. V was clipped by 0 bases and J by 0 bases, with 12 bases between them. The CDR3 runs to 18 residues. In DNA form, the CDR3 reads TGTGCCAGCAGTTACTCGAAAGGGCTCCTCTCTGGGGCCAACGTCCTGACTTTC. Amino acid sequence: CASSYSKGLLSGANVLTF.

V gene TRBV6-5 combines with J gene TRBJ1-1, with 7 bases aligning to TRBD1. This CDR3 is built from 13 residues. V was clipped by 8 bases and J by 1 base; unmatched bases: 4. The germline V gene has CDR1 MNHEY and CDR2 SVGAGI. CDR3 bases: TGTGCCAGCTTGGGACAGACGAACACTGAAGCTTTCTTT. Protein: CASLGQTNTEAFF.

This clonotype was picked up a small number of times. The chain has TRBV9 and TRBJ2-3; tentatively, D is TRBD1 or TRBD2 (5 bases each). The CDR3 has 15 amino acids. Germline CDR1 reads SGDLS; CDR2 reads YYNGEE. V lost 4 bases, J lost 0 bases, and 12 bases lay in between. CDR3 residues: CASSSWDGSTDTQYF. DNA for the CDR3: TGTGCCAGCAGCTCTTGGGACGGTAGCACAGATACGCAGTATTTT.

The V call is TRBV5-1, the J call TRBJ2-5; 11 positions agree with TRBD2. J gave up 1 base and V 0 bases, and 5 bases lay outside the gene matches. Germline assignment: CDR1 SGHRS and CDR2 YFSETQ. The CDR3 has 17 residues. The CDR3 reads CASSLGGTSGIQETQYF. The CDR3 DNA is TGCGCCAGCAGCTTGGGGGGGACTAGCGGAATCCAAGAGACCCAGTACTTC.

This clonotype was counted between two and nine times. The chain has TRBV5-1 and TRBJ2-2; 10 bases agree with TRBD2. Germline V lookup: CDR1 SGHRS, CDR2 YFSETQ. This CDR3 has 18 residues. J gave up 2 bases and V 4 bases, and 11 bases lay outside the gene matches. The CDR3 sequence is CASSPGLAGVDNTGELFF. Here the CDR3 DNA reads TGCGCCAGCAGCCCCGGTCTAGCGGGAGTTGATAACACCGGGGAGCTGTTTTTT.

The chain couples TRBV3-1 to TRBJ1-2, with 8 positions matching TRBD1. The CDR3 runs to 15 residues. Germline V CDR1 and CDR2: LGHDT, YNNKEL (reference sequence). After removal of 6 bases from V and 2 bases from J, the junction contained 8 bases not matched to a gene. The CDR3 spells CASSRQGFGNYGYTF. In nucleotides, the CDR3 is TGTGCCAGCAGTCGACAGGGGTTTGGAAACTATGGCTACACCTTC. Combining the CDR3 with reference TRBV3-1 and TRBJ1-2 gives the whole variable domain DTAVSQTPKYLVTQMGNDKSIKCEQNLGHDTMYWYKQDSKKFLKIMFSYNNKELIINETVPNRFSPKSPDKAHLNLHINSLELGDSAVYFCASSRQGFGNYGYTFGSGTRLTVV.

The rearrangement links TRBV27 to TRBJ1-1; weak D call: TRBD1 (5 bases). From germline, CDR1 is MNHEY and CDR2 SMNVEV (reference sequence). This CDR3 has 17 amino acids. V was clipped by 2 bases and J by 1 base, with 17 bases between them. The CDR3 loop reads CASSLIPGRRSNTEAFF. CDR3 nucleotide sequence: TGTGCCAGCAGTTTAATTCCGGGACGTAGGTCGAACACTGAAGCTTTCTTT.

The count of this clonotype is one. The chain uses TRBV27 and TRBJ2-3; D is perhaps TRBD2 (6 bases). This CDR3 comprises 15 residues. The V and J ends lost 7 bases and 0 bases respectively, with 14 bases between them. Germline-derived CDR1 and CDR2 are MNHEY and SMNVEV (reference sequence). CDR3 in DNA: TGTGCCAGCAAGTTGGCGGGGCGGAGCACAGATACGCAGTATTTT. Translation gives CASKLAGRSTDTQYF.

V and J are TRBV11-2 and TRBJ2-4; D possibly corresponds to TRBD2 (6 bases). The CDR3 runs to 12 residues. Germline V gene lookup returns CDR1 SGHAT and CDR2 FQNNGV. Trimming removed 1 base from V and 11 bases from J, with 9 bases in between. CDR3 sequence reads: CASSLAGVLQYF. The CDR3 DNA sequence: TGTGCCAGCAGCTTAGCGGGAGTCCTTCAGTACTTC. Full variable domain (remainder filled in from reference TRBV11-2 and TRBJ2-4): EAGVAQSPRYKIIEKRQSVAFWCNPISGHATLYWYQQILGQGPKLLIQFQNNGVVDDSQLPKDRFSAERLKGVDSTLKIQPAKLEDSAVYLCASSLAGVLQYFGAGTRLSVL.

The count of this clonotype is one. V gene TRBV18 combines with J gene TRBJ2-7, with TRBD2 identical over 9 bases. J gave up 2 bases and V 2 bases, and 7 bases lay outside the gene matches. The CDR3 spans 16 residues. CDR1 is KGHSH, CDR2 LQKENI, per germline. DNA of the CDR3: TGTGCCAGCTCACCAGATCTAGCGGGGTCAACCTACGAGCAGTACTTC. Translated, it gives CASSPDLAGSTYEQYF.

This chain links TRBV5-1 with TRBJ2-1; TRBD2 aligns across 12 bases. The CDR3 length is 17 residues. Unmatched junction bases numbered 9, after V lost 4 bases and J lost 4 bases. In germline, CDR1 is SGHRS, CDR2 YFSETQ. CDR3 residues: CASSLLAGGPKYNEQFF. CDR3 in DNA: TGCGCCAGCAGCCTTCTAGCGGGAGGGCCCAAGTACAATGAGCAGTTCTTC.

The chain couples TRBV24-1 to TRBJ2-5; D unclear. Germline-derived CDR1 and CDR2 are KGHDR and SFDVKD. The V and J ends lost 2 bases and 7 bases respectively, with 13 bases between them. The CDR3 consists of 14 residues. CDR3 loop: CATSDSGRSGTQYF. CDR3 in DNA: TGTGCCACCAGTGATTCTGGAAGGTCGGGGACCCAGTACTTC.